The 23 T cell receptor beta chains reported below all come from one sample, sequenced in a study of T cell changes during pregnancy in multiple sclerosis. TCRdb keeps only in-frame clones here, not all; method: immunoSEQ multiplex PCR. Here the sample spans tens of thousands of clones, 93% being singletons. The sample here was peripheral blood, taken in the second trimester of pregnancy. The receptors shown here come from a female donor with multiple sclerosis, enrolled in a pregnancy study.

This chain joins TRBV7-4 and TRBJ1-5; 9 positions agree with TRBD1. Trimming removed 5 bases from V and 4 bases from J; junction bases left unmatched: 3. Germline CDR1 and CDR2: SGHVT and SQSDAQ. This CDR3 has 14 amino acids. The CDR3 DNA sequence: TGTGCCAGCAGCCTGGGACAGGGAAATCAGCCCCAGCATTTT. Its translation: CASSLGQGNQPQHF.

This chain joins TRBV4-1 and TRBJ1-2, with D tentatively TRBD1 (6 bases). The germline CDR1 and CDR2 sequences are MGHRA and YSYEKL. V was clipped by 0 bases and J by 7 bases, with 12 bases between them. CDR3 length: 14 amino acids. The CDR3 spells CASSQDRGTSGYTF. DNA of the CDR3: TGCGCCAGCAGCCAAGATAGGGGGACAAGTGGCTACACCTTC.

V is TRBV27 and J is TRBJ2-2; possibly TRBD2 for D (6 bases). Germline V gene sequence: CDR1 MNHEY, CDR2 SMNVEV (reference sequence). The CDR3 totals 15 residues. Trimming removed 6 bases from V and 0 bases from J, with 11 bases in between. Written as DNA, the CDR3 is TGTGCCAGCAGACGCGGGGCTCCGAACACCGGGGAGCTGTTTTTT. Its translation is CASRRGAPNTGELFF.

The CDR3 sequence: CASALRTGTGNTGELFF. In nucleotides, the CDR3 is TGTGCCAGCGCATTAAGAACAGGGACAGGGAACACCGGGGAGCTGTTTTTT. This chain links TRBV7-3 with TRBJ2-2, with 8 bases aligning to TRBD1. Germline-derived CDR1 and CDR2 are SGHTA and FQGTGA. The V and J ends lost 8 bases and 1 base, in that order; junction bases with no gene match: 12. This CDR3 has 17 residues.

V and J are TRBV27 and TRBJ1-3; unclear D gene. The V gene lost 6 bases and the J gene lost 0 bases, with 6 bases spanning the gap. Germline CDR1 and CDR2: MNHEY and SMNVEV (reference sequence). CDR3 length equals 13 residues. Here the CDR3 reads CASRRASGNTIYF. CDR3 DNA: TGTGCCAGCAGAAGAGCCTCTGGAAACACCATATATTTT.

The chain combines TRBV11-3 with TRBJ2-3; possibly TRBD2 for D (7 bases). Deletions cut 6 bases from V and 2 bases from J, with 15 bases between. Germline lookup yields CDR1 SGHNT and CDR2 YENEEA. The CDR3 consists of 15 residues. CDR3 sequence (DNA): TGTGCCAGCAGTAGCCGGGGGGCGGACACAGATACGCAGTATTTT. Amino acids: CASSSRGADTDTQYF.

This chain joins TRBV5-4 and TRBJ2-5, with 7 positions matching TRBD1. CDR3 length: 13 amino acids. CDR1 SGHNT and CDR2 YYREEE come from the germline V gene (reference sequence). The trim removed 4 bases at V and 3 bases at J, leaving 3 bases unmatched. DNA for the CDR3: TGTGCCAGCAGCCGGGACAGAGAAGAGACCCAGTACTTC. Translation: CASSRDREETQYF.

This chain links TRBV10-3 with TRBJ2-7; D is possibly TRBD2 (6 bases). Germline CDR1 ENHRY, CDR2 SYGVKD. The CDR3 contains 15 residues. Trimming removed 6 bases from V and 1 base from J, with 16 bases in between. CDR3 residues: CAISPGTRASYEQYF. CDR3 sequence (DNA): TGTGCCATCAGCCCCGGGACTCGGGCGTCCTACGAGCAGTACTTC.

With respect to this clone: A read error may produce the germline difference seen at one junction end. This rearrangement joins TRBV28 to TRBJ2-1; 10 bases line up with TRBD1. Germline lookup yields CDR1 MDHEN and CDR2 SYDVKM. There are 12 residues in the CDR3. CDR3 protein: CASRRGQGGLVF. Here the CDR3 DNA reads TGTGCCAGCAGACGAGGACAGGGGGGTTTGGTCTTC.

The chain links TRBV19 to TRBJ2-3; D is perhaps TRBD2 (6 bases). V lost 3 bases and J 6 bases, leaving 10 bases between the germline ends. CDR1 LNHDA and CDR2 SQIVND come from the germline V gene (reference sequence). There are 13 residues in the CDR3. DNA of the CDR3: TGTGCCAGTAGTATCGGAGGGTCGGATACGCAGTATTTT. Its protein product is CASSIGGSDTQYF.

The J gene is TRBJ2-1, the V gene TRBV13; 7 bases fit TRBD1. The V gene end was trimmed by 1 base and the J gene end by 10 bases; junction bases not matched to a gene: 4. The CDR3 covers 13 residues. The germline V gene has CDR1 PRHDT and CDR2 FYEKMQ (reference sequence). The DNA for the CDR3 is TGTGCCAGCAGCTTAGAAGGGGGCGTAGAGCAGTTCTTC. Translated, it gives CASSLEGGVEQFF.

The chain employs TRBV7-4 and TRBJ1-2, with a weak D call TRBD1 (5 bases). V shed 2 bases and J shed 5 bases, with 15 bases lying between them. This CDR3 comprises 15 residues. CDR1 is SGHVT, CDR2 SQSDAQ, per germline. In DNA, the CDR3 is TGTGCCAGCAGCTTAAGAGTTTCCAGGGAATATGGCTACACCTTC. Amino acid sequence: CASSLRVSREYGYTF.

This clone appeared a single time. The CDR3 protein is CASTDRDRIYGYTF. The CDR3 DNA is TGCGCCAGCACAGACCGGGACAGGATCTATGGCTACACCTTC. V usage is TRBV10-2 and J usage is TRBJ1-2, with 8 bases fitting TRBD1. V shed 7 bases and J 4 bases; nucleotides not matched to a gene: 8. The CDR3 has 14 residues. Germline V gives CDR1 WSHSY, CDR2 SAAADI.

V usage is TRBV13 and J usage is TRBJ1-6; no reliable D call. Germline CDR1 PRHDT, CDR2 FYEKMQ (reference sequence). CDR3 length equals 14 residues. The V end lost 5 bases, the J end lost 5 bases, and 10 bases lay between the germline ends. The CDR3 region has the DNA TGTGCCAGCAGCCGAGCTCCTAATAATTCACCCCTCCACTTT. This encodes CASSRAPNNSPLHF.

Of note for this clone: A junction end diverges from the germline sequence, so it may reflect a read error. The chain couples TRBV5-8 to TRBJ2-1; no clear D gene. CDR3 length equals 14 residues. Germline-derived CDR1 and CDR2 are SGHTS and YDEGEE. The CDR3: CASSLVSAASEQFF. CDR3 coding DNA: TGTGCCAGCAGCTTGGTTTCCGCGGCGTCTGAGCAATTCTTC.

This clone was seen only once. This chain joins TRBV28 and TRBJ1-2; TRBD1 matches 8 bases. J gave up 4 bases and V 6 bases, and 13 bases lay outside the gene matches. This CDR3 region has 16 residues. Per germline, CDR1 MDHEN and CDR2 SYDVKM. CDR3 sequence reads: CASRTGTGSSSYGYTF. CDR3 sequence (DNA): TGTGCCAGCAGAACCGGGACAGGATCTAGTAGCTATGGCTACACCTTC.

The chain couples TRBV5-6 to TRBJ2-1; the D is unclear. CDR1 SGHDT and CDR2 YYEEEE come from the germline V gene. The CDR3 has 15 residues. V shed 4 bases and J shed 0 bases, with 11 bases lying between them. The CDR3 is CASSQDWSSYNEQFF. The DNA for the CDR3 is TGTGCCAGCAGCCAAGACTGGAGCTCCTACAATGAGCAGTTCTTC. The variable domain in full, completed from reference TRBV5-6 and TRBJ2-1, reads DAGVTQSPTHLIKTRGQQVTLRCSPKSGHDTVSWYQQALGQGPQFIFQYYEEEERQRGNFPDRFSGHQFPNYSSELNVNALLLGDSALYLCASSQDWSSYNEQFFGPGTRLTVL.

The chain has TRBV4-2 and TRBJ2-7, with 8 bases fitting TRBD1. The CDR3 spans 13 residues. Trimming at V came to 5 bases and at J to 4 bases, leaving 4 bases not matched to a gene. Germline V gives CDR1 LGHNA, CDR2 YNFKEQ. The CDR3 sequence: CASSFGTGYEQYF. The DNA of the CDR3 is TGTGCCAGCAGCTTCGGGACAGGTTACGAGCAGTACTTC.

The rearrangement joins TRBV5-1 to TRBJ2-1, with TRBD2 identical over 7 bases. J was trimmed by 5 bases and V by 4 bases; bases with no gene match: 6. Germline CDR1 SGHRS, CDR2 YFSETQ. The CDR3 loop spans 14 amino acids. The CDR3 protein is CASSDPSGDNEQFF. CDR3 nucleotides: TGCGCCAGCAGCGACCCGAGCGGGGACAATGAGCAGTTCTTC.

The chain joins TRBV25-1 to TRBJ2-6; D unclear. Germline loops: CDR1 MGHDK, CDR2 SYGVNS. Between the trimmed V and J ends, which lost 8 bases and 2 bases, there was a span of 7 bases. CDR3 length: 13 amino acids. In DNA form, the CDR3 reads TGTGCCAGCCGCCTAGCTGGGGCCAACGTCCTGACTTTC. Protein product: CASRLAGANVLTF.

The chain uses TRBV21-1 and TRBJ2-7; TRBD1, the D gene given by the table, was not confirmed from the DNA. TRBV21-1 is designated a pseudogene. This CDR3 spans 13 amino acids. The CDR3 loop is CASPKDQGSEQYF. CDR3 bases: TGTGCCAGCCCCAAAGATCAGGGATCCGAGCAGTACTTC.

The chain is built from TRBV5-4 and TRBJ2-3; 9 bases map to TRBD2. Per the germline V gene, CDR1 is SGHNT and CDR2 is YYREEE (reference sequence). This CDR3 is built from 16 residues. The trim removed 1 base at V and 5 bases at J, leaving 8 bases unmatched. The DNA of the CDR3 is TGTGCCAGCAGCTTGTGGGAGGCGGGGGGGTTAGATACGCAGTATTTT. Protein: CASSLWEAGGLDTQYF.

This rearrangement joins TRBV5-6 to TRBJ2-5; maybe TRBD2 (5 bases). Germline assignment: CDR1 SGHDT and CDR2 YYEEEE. Trimming pared 0 bases from V and 5 bases from J, leaving 11 bases between. CDR3 length: 14 residues. CDR3 nucleotide sequence: TGTGCCAGCAGCTTGGCCACCGAGCGGGAGACCCAGTACTTC. Translating it yields CASSLATERETQYF. Full variable domain (missing parts from reference TRBV5-6 and TRBJ2-5): DAGVTQSPTHLIKTRGQQVTLRCSPKSGHDTVSWYQQALGQGPQFIFQYYEEEERQRGNFPDRFSGHQFPNYSSELNVNALLLGDSALYLCASSLATERETQYFGPGTRLLVL.